This T cell receptor (beta chain) was recovered during a study of T cells after yellow fever vaccination. This clonotype was seen a handful of times. TCRdb reprocessed the 5' RACE reads via MiXCR and lists one record per CDR3 protein. The table lists about 220,000 distinct CDR3 sequences, about 7% of them singletons. Sequences were derived from CD4+ T cells sorted from PBMCs, sampled on the day of the yellow fever booster vaccination. This clonotype was obtained from a young man who received the YFV17D yellow fever vaccine.

For the CDR3, the DNA is TGTGCCAGCAGCCCTCCGCAGTATTTT. Translation gives CASSPPQYF. The genes are TRBV3-1 and TRBJ2-3; D is ambiguous. Germline V gene data show CDR1 as LGHDT and CDR2 as YNNKEL (reference sequence). V shed 4 bases and J shed 10 bases, with 3 bases lying between them. CDR3 size: 9 residues.